Listed below are T cell receptor beta chains from one sample, sequenced in a study of metastatic and nonmetastatic thyroid tumors. TCRdb reanalyzed the PCR reads with MiXCR. The top ten clones hold 2.5% to 3% of a sample with about 20,000 clones, 18% of them seen once. The sample was adjacent normal tissue. The origin of the receptors is a male donor with papillary thyroid cancer or a benign thyroid nodule (not recorded which). Some clones in this sample may be carry-over from other donors' samples. The CDR3 runs from the conserved cysteine through the conserved F or W. Each record gives: CDR3 DNA, CDR3 protein, V gene, J gene, D gene, clone size. A D gene is named only where the DNA matches it firmly. Clone sizes are given selectively: once, few, many, or a class where the clone is expanded.

TGCGCCAGCAGCCAAGAGTCCCCCGGGGCAGGAATGGATACGCAGTATTTT	CASSQESPGAGMDTQYF	TRBV4-1	TRBJ2-3	-	many
TGCAGTGCTAGAGTGGGAACAGGGTACATCTACGAGCAGTACTTC	CSARVGTGYIYEQYF	TRBV20-1	TRBJ2-7	-	many
TGTGCCAGCAGGGGAAGCGGGAGAGTGGGGGACATTCAGTACTTC	CASRGSGRVGDIQYF	TRBV3-1	TRBJ2-4	TRBD2	many
TGTGCCAGCAGCTTAGACAGGGATGTAGGTGGCTACGCCTTC	CASSLDRDVGGYAF	TRBV7-9	TRBJ1-2	-	-
TGTGCCACCAGTGATGCGGACATGCCCCCAGATGCGCAGTATTTT	CATSDADMPPDAQYF	TRBV24-1	TRBJ2-3	-	-
TGTGCCAGCAGCCAAGTTCAGGGGGGAAGGCTGTTTTTT	CASSQVQGGRLFF	TRBV14	TRBJ1-4	TRBD1	many
TGTGCCAGCAGCCAGGGTACGGGCTACACCTTC	CASSQGTGYTF	TRBV7-9	TRBJ1-2	-	medium-sized
TGTGCCAGCAGCACCCCCCCCAAGGGACTAGGCCAGAACGAGCAGTACTTC	CASSTPPKGLGQNEQYF	TRBV5-6	TRBJ2-7	TRBD2	-
TGTGCCAGCAGCGTAACCCCGTCTAGTAGGGCAGATACGCAGTATTTT	CASSVTPSSRADTQYF	TRBV9	TRBJ2-3	-	many
TGCAGTACAAGTCCAGTTAGCTCTGAGCAGTTCTTC	CSTSPVSSEQFF	TRBV20-1	TRBJ2-1	-	-
TGTGCCACAAGGTCGGGGGACTCCTACGAGCAGTACTTC	CATRSGDSYEQYF	TRBV6-1	TRBJ2-7	-	-
TGCGCCAGCAGCCCGACCCCGACAGGGTCCTACGAGCAGTACTTC	CASSPTPTGSYEQYF	TRBV5-1	TRBJ2-7	TRBD1	medium-sized
TGTGCCAGCAGCTCGGGACTAGCGGGGAACTGGGCTACGCAGTATTTT	CASSSGLAGNWATQYF	TRBV5-4	TRBJ2-3	TRBD2	many
TGTGCCAGCACCCCATCCCTGAGCAGGGTGTACAATGAGCAGTTCTTC	CASTPSLSRVYNEQFF	TRBV12-3/TRBV12-4	TRBJ2-1	-	medium-sized
TGTGCCAGCAGAGCCGGGACTAGCTGGGCCTACGATCAGTACTTC	CASRAGTSWAYDQYF	TRBV6-1	TRBJ2-7	TRBD2	-
TGTGCCAGCAAACTTGTTGCGGAGAGCTACAATGAGCAGTTCTTC	CASKLVAESYNEQFF	TRBV4-2	TRBJ2-1	-	-
TGCGCCAGCGGGACAGGGATTAACTATGTCTACACCTTC	CASGTGINYVYTF	TRBV10-2	TRBJ1-2	TRBD1	-
TGTGCCAGCAGTGAACGGGATCCTAGAGGCCCCGAGCAGTACTTC	CASSERDPRGPEQYF	TRBV6-1	TRBJ2-7	-	-
TGTGCCAGCAGTGACCGTAGCGGGAGGGCGGTGAATGAGCAGTTCTTC	CASSDRSGRAVNEQFF	TRBV12-3/TRBV12-4	TRBJ2-1	TRBD2	medium-sized
TGTGCCAGCAGCTTAATCGGGGGAGCACAAGAGACCCAGTACTTC	CASSLIGGAQETQYF	TRBV7-6	TRBJ2-5	-	many
TGTGCTAGTGGTTTGCTAACTTACGGGGGGGGTAGGGGCAATGAGCAGTTCTTC	CASGLLTYGGGRGNEQFF	TRBV12-5	TRBJ2-1	TRBD2	many
TGCAGTGGGGACAGGGAGTCTCAGGAGCAGTACTTC	CSGDRESQEQYF	TRBV20-1	TRBJ2-7	TRBD1	many
TGTGCCAGCTCACGACAAGGCGTAAACACTGAAGCTTTCTTT	CASSRQGVNTEAFF	TRBV18	TRBJ1-1	-	many
TGTGCCAGCAGTCTCGGGACCCTGAACAATGAGCAGTTCTTC	CASSLGTLNNEQFF	TRBV27	TRBJ2-1	-	medium-sized
TGTGCCAGCAGGCTGACCGCAGGCCACTCTGGAAACACCATATATTTT	CASRLTAGHSGNTIYF	TRBV6-1	TRBJ1-3	-	few
TGCGCCAGCAGCTTGGAGGTGTTGAGCTCTGGAAACACCATATATTTT	CASSLEVLSSGNTIYF	TRBV5-1	TRBJ1-3	-	many
TGTGCCAGCAGCTTAGTGGACAGGATCACAGATACGCAGTATTTT	CASSLVDRITDTQYF	TRBV11-1	TRBJ2-3	TRBD1	many
TGTGCCAGCAGTTTAGCCGAAATGAATACAGCCAACACTGAAGCTTTCTTT	CASSLAEMNTANTEAFF	TRBV12-3/TRBV12-4	TRBJ1-1	-	many
TGCAGTGCTAGGAGAGTCGATACGCAGTATTTT	CSARRVDTQYF	TRBV20-1	TRBJ2-3	-	many
TGTGCCAGCAGCAGAAGCGACGGGGGGAATCAGCCCCAGCATTTT	CASSRSDGGNQPQHF	TRBV3-1	TRBJ1-5	-	many
TGTGCCAGCAGCGTAGAAGGCAGCTCCTATAATTCACCCCTCCACTTT	CASSVEGSSYNSPLHF	TRBV9	TRBJ1-6	-	many
TGTGCCAGCTCACCACCCCCGGTTAATTCACCCCTCCACTTT	CASSPPPVNSPLHF	TRBV18	TRBJ1-6	-	many
TGTGCCAGCAGTCGATTACTAACGGGACTAGCGGGGTTCTACGGGGAGCTGTTTTTT	CASSRLLTGLAGFYGELFF	TRBV6-2/TRBV6-3	TRBJ2-2	TRBD2	once
TGTGCCAGCAGCTCTCAGGAGAACACTGAAGCTTTCTTT	CASSSQENTEAFF	TRBV6-1	TRBJ1-1	-	few
TGTGCCAGCAGCCAGGTGGGACTAGGGGGGCCCGGTGTCGCCATATATTTT	CASSQVGLGGPGVAIYF	TRBV4-2	TRBJ1-3	-	many
TGCGCCAGCAGCGCCGGGACAGGTGTTTACAATGAGCAGTTCTTC	CASSAGTGVYNEQFF	TRBV5-1	TRBJ2-1	TRBD1	-
TGTGCCAGCAGTTTACTAGGGGATGGGGGCTACACCTTC	CASSLLGDGGYTF	TRBV27	TRBJ1-2	-	medium-sized
TGTGCCAGCAGCTTGCTTGTCGGCACAGATACGCAGTATTTT	CASSLLVGTDTQYF	TRBV7-9	TRBJ2-3	-	many
TGTGCCAGCAGCCAACAGGGATTCATATTCCGCACTGAAGCTTTCTTT	CASSQQGFIFRTEAFF	TRBV11-2	TRBJ1-1	-	many
TGCGCCAGCAGCCAAGGAAGCGAGCAGTACTTC	CASSQGSEQYF	TRBV4-1	TRBJ2-7	-	many
TGTGCCAGCAGTTTATTGGCGGGGGCCCGCCTGGATACGCAGTATTTT	CASSLLAGARLDTQYF	TRBV27	TRBJ2-3	-	medium-sized
TGTGCCAGCAGCTCCTCCTTAGAAGCTTTCTTT	CASSSSLEAFF	TRBV7-9	TRBJ1-1	-	medium-sized
TGTGCCTGCGAGGGGCAGGATACGCAGTATTTT	CACEGQDTQYF	TRBV6-1	TRBJ2-3	-	-
TGTGCCATCAGAAAACCCGTGGAGGGGGGCAGTCAGCCCCAGCATTTT	CAIRKPVEGGSQPQHF	TRBV6-1	TRBJ1-5	-	-
TGTGCCAGTAGTCAACCTCGGTGGGACACTGAAGCTTTCTTT	CASSQPRWDTEAFF	TRBV19	TRBJ1-1	-	many
TGTGCCAACAGCCCACAGGGGAATGAGCAGTTCTTC	CANSPQGNEQFF	TRBV7-2	TRBJ2-1	TRBD1	-
TGTGCCACCAGTGACAACCCCGGGACAGACCCTTACTATGGCTACACCTTC	CATSDNPGTDPYYGYTF	TRBV24-1	TRBJ1-2	TRBD1	many
TGTGCCAGCAGTTACGGGGCAGGGGTTTGGTCTGGGGCCAACGTCCTGACTTTC	CASSYGAGVWSGANVLTF	TRBV6-2/TRBV6-3	TRBJ2-6	-	-
TGTGCCAGCAGCCAAAACAGTTATCAGCCCCAGCATTTT	CASSQNSYQPQHF	TRBV6-2/TRBV6-3	TRBJ1-5	-	medium-sized
TGCGCCAGCAGTTCCTGTAACTATCAGCCCCAGCATTTT	CASSSCNYQPQHF	TRBV10-2	TRBJ1-5	-	-
TGCGCCAGCAGCCCCGTCGGGGACACTGAAGCTTTCTTT	CASSPVGDTEAFF	TRBV5-1	TRBJ1-1	-	many
TGTGCCAGCAGTCGCAACAGGGATAGTCAGCCCCAGCATTTT	CASSRNRDSQPQHF	TRBV12-3/TRBV12-4	TRBJ1-5	-	few
TGTGCCAGCAGTGACTCGGGGAATAGGGCTTTCTTT	CASSDSGNRAFF	TRBV6-4	TRBJ1-1	-	medium-sized
TGTGCCAGCAAGAAGGACACAGATACGCAGTATTTT	CASKKDTDTQYF	TRBV6-1	TRBJ2-3	-	medium-sized
TGTGCCAGCAGCTTGGGACAGGGTGTCATGAACACTGAAGCTTTCTTT	CASSLGQGVMNTEAFF	TRBV7-2	TRBJ1-1	TRBD1	many
TGTGCCAGCAGTTTACAGCGACCTACCCAGCCCCAGCATTTT	CASSLQRPTQPQHF	TRBV28	TRBJ1-5	-	-
TGTGCCAGCAGCGTAGCTTGGAGCTCCTACAATGAGCAGTTCTTC	CASSVAWSSYNEQFF	TRBV9	TRBJ2-1	-	many
TGTGCCAGCAGTTACTCGGGGGGCCAAATGGTCTCTGGGGCCAACGTCCTGACTTTC	CASSYSGGQMVSGANVLTF	TRBV6-5	TRBJ2-6	-	many
TGTGCCAGCACGACAGCAATGAACACTGAAGCTTTCTTT	CASTTAMNTEAFF	TRBV6-1	TRBJ1-1	-	medium-sized